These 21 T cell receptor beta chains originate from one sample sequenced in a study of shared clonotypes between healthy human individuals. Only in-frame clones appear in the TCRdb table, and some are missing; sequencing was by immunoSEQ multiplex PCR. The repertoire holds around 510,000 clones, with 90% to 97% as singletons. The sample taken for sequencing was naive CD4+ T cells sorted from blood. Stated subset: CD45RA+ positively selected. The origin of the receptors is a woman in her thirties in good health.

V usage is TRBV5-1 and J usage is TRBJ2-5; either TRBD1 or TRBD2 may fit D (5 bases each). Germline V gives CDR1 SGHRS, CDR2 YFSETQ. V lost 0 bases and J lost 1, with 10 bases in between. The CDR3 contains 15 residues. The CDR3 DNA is TGCGCCAGCAGCTTGGAAGGGGAGCTCCAAGAGACCCAGTACTTC. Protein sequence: CASSLEGELQETQYF.

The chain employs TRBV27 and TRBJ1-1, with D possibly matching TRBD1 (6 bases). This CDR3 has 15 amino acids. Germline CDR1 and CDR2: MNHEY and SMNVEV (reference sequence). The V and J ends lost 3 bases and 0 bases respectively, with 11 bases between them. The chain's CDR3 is CASSFEGQMNTEAFF. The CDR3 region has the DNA TGTGCCAGCAGTTTTGAGGGACAAATGAACACTGAAGCTTTCTTT.

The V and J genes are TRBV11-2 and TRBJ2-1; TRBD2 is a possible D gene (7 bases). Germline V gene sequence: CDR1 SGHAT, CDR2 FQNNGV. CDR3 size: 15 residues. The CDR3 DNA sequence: TGTGCTACAAACAGAGGGGGGGCGCAGAACAATGAGCAGTTCTTC. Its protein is CATNRGGAQNNEQFF.

The CDR3 loop is CASRPGTNEKLFF. The CDR3 DNA reads as TGTGCCAGCAGACCGGGGACTAATGAAAAACTGTTTTTT. The gene calls are TRBV27 and TRBJ1-4, with no clear D. The CDR3 extends over 13 amino acids. Germline loops: CDR1 MNHEY, CDR2 SMNVEV (reference sequence). Trimming left V 6 bases short and J 2 bases short, with 7 bases between. The full variable domain, in which reference TRBV27 and TRBJ1-4 provide the parts outside the CDR3, is EAQVTQNPRYLITVTGKKLTVTCSQNMNHEYMSWYRQDPGLGLRQIYYSMNVEVTDKGDVPEGYKVSRKEKRNFPLILESPSPNQTSLYFCASRPGTNEKLFFGSGTQLSVL.

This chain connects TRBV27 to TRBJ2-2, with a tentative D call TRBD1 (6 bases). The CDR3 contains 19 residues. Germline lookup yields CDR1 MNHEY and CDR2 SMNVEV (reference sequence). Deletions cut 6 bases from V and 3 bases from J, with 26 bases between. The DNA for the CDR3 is TGTGCCAGCAGGCTCCTCGCCTTAGGGGGAAGGTACGACACCGGGGAGCTGTTTTTT. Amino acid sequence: CASRLLALGGRYDTGELFF.

The CDR3 reads CASSLPGSYNEQFF. The CDR3 coding sequence is TGCGCCAGCAGCTTACCCGGCTCCTACAATGAGCAGTTCTTC. V usage is TRBV5-1 and J usage is TRBJ2-1; no reliable D call. This CDR3 comprises 14 residues. The germline gives CDR1 SGHRS, CDR2 YFSETQ. The V end was cut by 2 bases, the J end by 0 bases, with 6 bases between.

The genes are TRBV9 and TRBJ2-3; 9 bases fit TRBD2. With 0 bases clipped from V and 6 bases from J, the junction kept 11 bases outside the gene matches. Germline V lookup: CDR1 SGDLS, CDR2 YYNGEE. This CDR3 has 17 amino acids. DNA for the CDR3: TGTGCCAGCAGCGTAGGCCCAGCGGGAGGTATTGTGGATACGCAGTATTTT. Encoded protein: CASSVGPAGGIVDTQYF.

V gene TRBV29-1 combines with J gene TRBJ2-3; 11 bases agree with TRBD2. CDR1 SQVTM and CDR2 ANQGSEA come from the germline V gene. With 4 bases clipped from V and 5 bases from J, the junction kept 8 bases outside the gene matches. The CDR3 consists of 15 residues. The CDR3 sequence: CSVAPGLAGGDTQYF. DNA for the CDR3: TGCAGCGTTGCCCCGGGGCTAGCGGGAGGAGATACGCAGTATTTT.

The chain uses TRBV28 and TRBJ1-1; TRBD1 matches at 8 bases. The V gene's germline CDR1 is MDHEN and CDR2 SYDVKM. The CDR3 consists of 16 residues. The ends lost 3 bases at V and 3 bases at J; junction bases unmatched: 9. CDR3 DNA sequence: TGTGCCAGCAGTTTTTACAGGACAGGGTCAGACACTGAAGCTTTCTTT. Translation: CASSFYRTGSDTEAFF.

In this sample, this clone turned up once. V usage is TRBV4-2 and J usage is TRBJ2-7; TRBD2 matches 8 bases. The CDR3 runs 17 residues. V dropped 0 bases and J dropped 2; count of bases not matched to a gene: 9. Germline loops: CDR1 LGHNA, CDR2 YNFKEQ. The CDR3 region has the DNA TGTGCCAGCAGCCAAGATTGGGCGGGAGGCCGCACCTACGAGCAGTACTTC. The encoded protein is CASSQDWAGGRTYEQYF.

CDR3 region: CASSFPSYGYTF. The CDR3, as DNA: TGTGCCAGCAGTTTCCCTTCCTATGGCTACACCTTC. The chain combines TRBV28 with TRBJ1-2; the D is unclear. Trimming removed 3 bases at V and 4 bases at J, with 6 bases between. Germline lookup yields CDR1 MDHEN and CDR2 SYDVKM. The CDR3 totals 12 residues.

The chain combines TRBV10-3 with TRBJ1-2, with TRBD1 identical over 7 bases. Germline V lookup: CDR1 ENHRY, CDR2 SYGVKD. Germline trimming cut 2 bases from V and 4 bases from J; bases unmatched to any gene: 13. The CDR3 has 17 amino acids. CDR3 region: CAISEGQAKGAGYGYTF. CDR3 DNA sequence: TGTGCCATCAGTGAGGGACAGGCAAAAGGGGCCGGCTATGGCTACACCTTC.

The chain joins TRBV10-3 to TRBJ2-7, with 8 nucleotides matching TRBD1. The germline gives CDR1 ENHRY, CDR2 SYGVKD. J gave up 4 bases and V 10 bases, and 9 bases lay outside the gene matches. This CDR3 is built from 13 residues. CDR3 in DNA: TGTGCCAGTTCCGGGACAGGCCCTTACGAGCAGTACTTC. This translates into CASSGTGPYEQYF.

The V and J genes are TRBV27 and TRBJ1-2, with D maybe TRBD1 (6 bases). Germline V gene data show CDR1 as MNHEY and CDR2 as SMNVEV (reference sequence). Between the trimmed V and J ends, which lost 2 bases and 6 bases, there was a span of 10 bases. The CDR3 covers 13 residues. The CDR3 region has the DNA TGTGCCAGCAGTTTAGAGGGGGGCAATGGCTACACCTTC. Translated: CASSLEGGNGYTF.

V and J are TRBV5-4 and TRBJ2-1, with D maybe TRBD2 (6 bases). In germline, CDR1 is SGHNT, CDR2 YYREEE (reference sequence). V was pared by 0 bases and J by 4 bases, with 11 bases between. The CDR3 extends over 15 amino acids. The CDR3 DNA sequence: TGTGCCAGCAGCTTGGAGGGAGGCCTTTACAATGAGCAGTTCTTC. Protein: CASSLEGGLYNEQFF.

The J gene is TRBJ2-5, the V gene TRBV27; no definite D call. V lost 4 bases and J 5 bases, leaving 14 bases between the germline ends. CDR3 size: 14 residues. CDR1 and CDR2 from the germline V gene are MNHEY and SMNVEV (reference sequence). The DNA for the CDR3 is TGTGCCAGCAGTTCCCCCCTCAGATGGGAGACCCAGTACTTC. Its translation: CASSSPLRWETQYF.

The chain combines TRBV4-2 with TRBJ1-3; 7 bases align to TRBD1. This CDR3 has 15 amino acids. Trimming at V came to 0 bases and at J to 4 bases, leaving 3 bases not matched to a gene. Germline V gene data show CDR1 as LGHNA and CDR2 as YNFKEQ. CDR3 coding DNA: TGTGCCAGCAGCCAAGATTGGGGACAGGGAAACACCATATATTTT. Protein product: CASSQDWGQGNTIYF.

CDR3 DNA sequence: TGTGCCAGCAGTTTAGGGGGAGGGGGAACCCTCTATGGCTACACCTTC. Protein: CASSLGGGGTLYGYTF. This sequence joins TRBV28 and TRBJ1-2; D is possibly TRBD1 (6 bases). V was trimmed by 2 bases and J by 4 bases, leaving 17 bases between them. The germline CDR1 and CDR2 sequences are MDHEN and SYDVKM. CDR3 length: 16 amino acids.

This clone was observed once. The CDR3 DNA is TGTGCCAGCAACTCCAATTCACAGGGAGTTGGCTACACCTTC. Translated: CASNSNSQGVGYTF. This chain links TRBV21-1 with TRBJ1-2; the D call of TRBD1 is as the table states it, not checked on the DNA. TRBV21-1 represents a pseudogene. The CDR3 runs to 14 residues.

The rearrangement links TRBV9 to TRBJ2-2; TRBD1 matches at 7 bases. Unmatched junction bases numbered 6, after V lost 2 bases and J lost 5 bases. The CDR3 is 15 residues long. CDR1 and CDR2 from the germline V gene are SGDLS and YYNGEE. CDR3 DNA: TGTGCCAGCAGCGTCAGGGGGACCGATACCGGGGAGCTGTTTTTT. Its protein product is CASSVRGTDTGELFF.

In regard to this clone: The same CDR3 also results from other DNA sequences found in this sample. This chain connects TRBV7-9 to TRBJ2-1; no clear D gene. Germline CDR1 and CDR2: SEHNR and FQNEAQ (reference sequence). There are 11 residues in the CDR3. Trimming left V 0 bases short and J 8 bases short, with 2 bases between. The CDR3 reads CASSLADEQFF. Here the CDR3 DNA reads TGTGCCAGCAGCTTAGCGGATGAGCAGTTCTTC.